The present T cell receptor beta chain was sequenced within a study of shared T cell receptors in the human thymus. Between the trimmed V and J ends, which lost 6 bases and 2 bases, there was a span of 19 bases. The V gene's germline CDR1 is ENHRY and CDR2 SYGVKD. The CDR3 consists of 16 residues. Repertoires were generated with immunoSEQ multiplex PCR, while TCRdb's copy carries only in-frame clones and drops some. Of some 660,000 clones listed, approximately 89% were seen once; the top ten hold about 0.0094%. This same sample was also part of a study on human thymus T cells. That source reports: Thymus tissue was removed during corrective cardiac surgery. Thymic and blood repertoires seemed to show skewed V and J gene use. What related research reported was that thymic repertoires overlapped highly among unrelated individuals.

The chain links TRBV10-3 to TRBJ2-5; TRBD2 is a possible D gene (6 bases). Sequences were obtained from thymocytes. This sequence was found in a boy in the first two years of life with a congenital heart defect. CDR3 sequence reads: CAISDEGTRGQETQYF. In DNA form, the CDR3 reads TGTGCCATCAGCGACGAAGGGACTCGCGGGCAAGAGACCCAGTACTTC.